This TCR beta chain was captured in a study of T-cell reconstitution after alpha-beta-depleted transplantation in children. Researchers prepared the TCRbeta library using unique molecular identifiers, the study reports. Via MiXCR, TCRdb re-called the PCR reads, giving one row per CDR3 protein. Of 550,000 to 600,000 distinct CDR3 sequences in the sample, roughly 24% were seen once. Source: PBMCs, mostly from graft donor cells, taken 360 days after TCRalphabeta/CD19-depleted stem cell transplant. The clonotype was recovered from a boy under two years old who had a stem cell transplant for acute myeloid leukemia, so the T cells may come from the graft donor.

CDR3 region: CASSYSNRGGSPLHF. CDR3 in DNA: TGTGCCAGCAGTTACTCGAACAGGGGGGGTTCACCCCTCCACTTT. The genes are TRBV6-5 and TRBJ1-6; 8 bases align to TRBD1. Germline values: CDR1 MNHEY, CDR2 SVGAGI. The CDR3 has 15 amino acids. With V trimmed by 0 bases and J by 9 bases, 4 bases remained unmatched.